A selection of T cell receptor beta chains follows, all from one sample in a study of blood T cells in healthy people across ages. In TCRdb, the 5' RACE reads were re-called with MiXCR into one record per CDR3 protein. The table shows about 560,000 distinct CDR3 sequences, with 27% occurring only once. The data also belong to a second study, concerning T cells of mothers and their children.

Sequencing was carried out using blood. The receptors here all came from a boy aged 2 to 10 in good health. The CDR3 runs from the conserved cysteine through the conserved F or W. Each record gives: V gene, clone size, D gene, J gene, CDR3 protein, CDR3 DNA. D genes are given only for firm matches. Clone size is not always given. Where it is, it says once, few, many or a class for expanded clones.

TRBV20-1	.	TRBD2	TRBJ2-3	CSAREPAGADTQYF	TGCAGTGCTAGAGAGCCAGCGGGAGCAGATACGCAGTATTTT
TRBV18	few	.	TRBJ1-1	CASSRTPGTTEAFF	TGTGCCAGCTCACGAACCCCAGGGACCACTGAAGCTTTCTTT
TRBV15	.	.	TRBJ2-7	CATRAESWAEQYF	TGTGCCACCAGAGCGGAGTCCTGGGCCGAGCAGTACTTC
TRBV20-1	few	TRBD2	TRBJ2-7	CSARVSGLAAAYEQYF	TGCAGTGCTAGAGTTTCTGGACTAGCGGCCGCCTACGAGCAGTACTTC
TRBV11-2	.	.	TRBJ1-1	CASAWGSMNTEAFF	TGTGCCAGCGCTTGGGGGAGCATGAACACTGAAGCTTTCTTT
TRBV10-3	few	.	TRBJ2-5	CAISESDLEETQYF	TGTGCCATCAGTGAGTCGGACTTGGAAGAGACCCAGTACTTC
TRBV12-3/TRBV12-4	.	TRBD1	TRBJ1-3	CASSVTGGGGNTIYF	TGTGCCAGCAGTGTGACAGGGGGCGGTGGAAACACCATATATTTT
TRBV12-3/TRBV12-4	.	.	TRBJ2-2	CASTPGPGTGELFF	TGTGCCAGCACCCCGGGCCCAGGGACCGGGGAGCTGTTTTTT
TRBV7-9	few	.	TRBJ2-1	CASSSNEQFF	TGTGCCAGCAGCAGCAATGAGCAGTTCTTC
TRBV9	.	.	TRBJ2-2	CASSVVAGSVGELFF	TGTGCCAGCAGCGTAGTCGCAGGTTCCGTCGGGGAGCTGTTTTTT
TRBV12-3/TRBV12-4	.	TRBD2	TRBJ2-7	CASRKWTSGIVDEQYF	TGTGCCAGCAGGAAGTGGACTAGCGGGATAGTAGACGAGCAGTACTTC
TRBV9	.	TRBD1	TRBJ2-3	CASSSPGQESINTDTQYF	TGTGCCAGCAGCTCTCCGGGACAGGAGTCGATTAACACAGATACGCAGTATTTT
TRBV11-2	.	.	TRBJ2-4	CASSFNPWDIQYF	TGTGCCAGCAGCTTTAATCCGTGGGACATTCAGTACTTT
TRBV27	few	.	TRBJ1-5	CACSSPGNQPQHF	TGTGCCTGCAGTTCCCCAGGCAATCAGCCCCAGCATTTT
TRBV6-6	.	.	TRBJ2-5	CASSYWGNHREGTQYF	TGTGCCAGCAGTTACTGGGGGAACCACCGGGAAGGGACCCAGTACTTC
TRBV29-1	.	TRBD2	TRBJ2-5	CSVTSGGSQETQYF	TGCAGCGTGACTAGCGGGGGGAGCCAAGAGACCCAGTACTTC
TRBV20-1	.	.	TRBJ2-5	CSARASTETQYF	TGCAGTGCTAGGGCTAGCACGGAGACCCAGTACTTC
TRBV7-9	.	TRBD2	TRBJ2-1	CASSRLSGVVNNEQFF	TGTGCCAGCAGCAGACTTAGCGGGGTGGTTAACAATGAGCAGTTCTTC
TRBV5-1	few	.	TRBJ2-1	CASSPLSYNEQFF	TGCGCCAGCAGCCCATTATCCTACAATGAGCAGTTCTTC
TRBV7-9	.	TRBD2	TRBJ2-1	CASSLEVAGVGFF	TGTGCCAGCAGCTTAGAGGTAGCGGGAGTGGGATTCTTC
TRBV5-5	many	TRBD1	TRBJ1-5	CASSRRDRLAVWHF	TGTGCCAGCAGCCGACGGGACAGATTAGCAGTGTGGCATTTT
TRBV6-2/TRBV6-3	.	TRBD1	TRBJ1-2	CASVSGDRNYGYTF	TGTGCCAGCGTATCGGGGGACAGAAACTATGGCTACACCTTC
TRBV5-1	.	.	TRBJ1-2	CASSLQDGYGYTF	TGCGCCAGCAGCCTCCAGGACGGCTATGGCTACACCTTC
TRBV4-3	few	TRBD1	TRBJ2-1	CASSQDGTDDNEQFF	TGCGCCAGCAGCCAAGACGGGACAGACGACAATGAGCAGTTCTTC
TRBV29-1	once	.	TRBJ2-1	CSVEPRGSPTYNEQFF	TGCAGCGTTGAGCCCCGTGGTAGCCCAACCTACAATGAGCAGTTCTTC
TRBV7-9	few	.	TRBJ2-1	CASSSNLALSYNEQFF	TGTGCCAGCAGCTCGAATCTAGCCCTATCCTACAATGAGCAGTTCTTC
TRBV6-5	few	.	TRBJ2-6	CASSYQGPGANVLTF	TGTGCCAGCAGTTACCAGGGTCCCGGGGCCAACGTCCTGACTTTC
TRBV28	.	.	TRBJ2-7	CASSSPGGAREQYF	TGCGCCAGCAGTTCGCCAGGGGGGGCTCGCGAGCAGTACTTC
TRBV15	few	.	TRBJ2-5	CATQRGQVEETQYF	TGTGCCACTCAGCGTGGACAAGTAGAAGAGACCCAGTACTTC
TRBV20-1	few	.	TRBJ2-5	CSASGDPVSETQYF	TGCAGTGCCTCCGGGGACCCCGTGAGCGAGACCCAGTACTTC
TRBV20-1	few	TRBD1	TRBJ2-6	CSASRDRDFSGANVLTF	TGCAGTGCTAGCCGGGACAGGGACTTTTCTGGGGCCAACGTCCTGACTTTC
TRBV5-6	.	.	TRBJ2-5	CASSPATSQETQYF	TGTGCCAGCAGCCCCGCTACTAGCCAAGAGACCCAGTACTTC
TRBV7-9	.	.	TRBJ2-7	CASSLGGTLYLVEQYF	TGTGCCAGCAGCTTAGGAGGGACCCTCTACTTGGTCGAGCAGTACTTC
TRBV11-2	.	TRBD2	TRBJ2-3	CASSLLAVSTDTQYF	TGTGCCAGCAGCTTACTAGCGGTTAGCACAGATACGCAGTATTTT
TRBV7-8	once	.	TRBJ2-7	CASSSTGHPEQYF	TGTGCCAGCAGCTCCACAGGGCACCCCGAGCAGTACTTC
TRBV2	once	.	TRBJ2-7	CASRERAGAYEQYF	TGTGCCAGCAGAGAGAGGGCAGGAGCCTACGAGCAGTACTTC
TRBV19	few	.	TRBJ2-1	CASSIGGSGNEQFF	TGTGCCAGTAGTATAGGGGGGTCGGGCAATGAGCAGTTCTTC
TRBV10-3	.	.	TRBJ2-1	CAISERATRRYYNEQFF	TGTGCCATCAGCGAGCGGGCCACGCGGCGGTACTACAATGAGCAGTTCTTC
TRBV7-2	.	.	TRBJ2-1	CASSGEISYNEQFF	TGTGCCAGCAGCGGGGAGATCTCCTACAATGAGCAGTTCTTC
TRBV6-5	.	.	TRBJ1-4	CASSYFRERANERLFF	TGTGCCAGCAGTTACTTCAGGGAGCGTGCTAATGAAAGACTGTTTTTT
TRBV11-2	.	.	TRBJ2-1	CASSLNGRWNEQFF	TGTGCCAGCAGCTTGAACGGGAGATGGAATGAGCAGTTCTTC
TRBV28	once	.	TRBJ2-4	CASSPYQGARAKNIQYF	TGTGCCAGCAGTCCATACCAGGGAGCCAGAGCCAAAAACATTCAGTACTTC
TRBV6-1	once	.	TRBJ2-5	CASSGADRETQYF	TGTGCCAGCAGTGGTGCGGATAGAGAGACCCAGTACTTC
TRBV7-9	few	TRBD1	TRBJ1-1	CASSLVQGVGLNTEAFF	TGTGCCAGCAGCTTAGTGCAGGGGGTCGGCCTGAACACTGAAGCTTTCTTT
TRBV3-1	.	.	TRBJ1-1	CASSHHPDSLNTEAFF	TGTGCCAGCAGCCACCACCCGGACAGTTTGAACACTGAAGCTTTCTTT
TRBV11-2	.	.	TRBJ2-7	CASSLVVRDYEQYF	TGTGCCAGCAGCTTAGTTGTCAGGGACTACGAGCAGTACTTC
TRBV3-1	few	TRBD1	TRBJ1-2	CASSPGQGANYGYTF	TGTGCCAGCAGCCCGGGACAGGGGGCTAACTATGGCTACACCTTC
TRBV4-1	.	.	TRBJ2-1	CASSQAGYNEQFF	TGCGCCAGCAGCCAAGCGGGATACAATGAGCAGTTCTTC
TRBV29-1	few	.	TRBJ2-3	CSVGGAPGTDTQYF	TGCAGCGTTGGGGGGGCGCCAGGCACAGATACGCAGTATTTT
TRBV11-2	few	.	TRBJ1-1	CASSRRTSNTEAFF	TGTGCCAGCAGCCGACGGACAAGCAACACTGAAGCTTTCTTT
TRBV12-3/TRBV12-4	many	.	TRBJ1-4	CASSYRATNEKLFF	TGTGCCAGCAGCTACAGAGCAACTAATGAAAAACTGTTTTTT
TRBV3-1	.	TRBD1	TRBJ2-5	CASRWDRDPQETQYF	TGTGCCAGCAGGTGGGACAGGGACCCGCAAGAGACCCAGTACTTC
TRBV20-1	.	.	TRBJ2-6	CSAWNPPTSGASVLTF	TGCAGTGCTTGGAACCCTCCGACGTCTGGGGCCAGCGTCCTGACTTTC
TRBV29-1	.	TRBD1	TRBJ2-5	CSVRRGRRYQETQYF	TGCAGCGTCCGCAGGGGGCGCCGGTACCAAGAGACCCAGTACTTC
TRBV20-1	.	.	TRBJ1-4	CSARDSGVDEKLFF	TGCAGTGCTAGAGATTCTGGGGTGGATGAAAAACTGTTTTTT
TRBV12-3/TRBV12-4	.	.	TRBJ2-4	CASTTPNHRNIQYF	TGTGCCAGTACAACGCCCAACCATAGGAACATTCAGTACTTC
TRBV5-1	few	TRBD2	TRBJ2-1	CASSLDPPGAGWYNEQFF	TGCGCCAGCAGCTTGGACCCTCCGGGAGCGGGATGGTACAATGAGCAGTTCTTC
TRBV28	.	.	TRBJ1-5	CASSGVGGQPQHF	TGTGCCAGCTCGGGGGTAGGGGGTCAGCCCCAGCATTTT
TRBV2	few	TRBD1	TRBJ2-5	CATSDRNQETQYF	TGTGCCACCTCGGACAGGAACCAAGAGACCCAGTACTTC